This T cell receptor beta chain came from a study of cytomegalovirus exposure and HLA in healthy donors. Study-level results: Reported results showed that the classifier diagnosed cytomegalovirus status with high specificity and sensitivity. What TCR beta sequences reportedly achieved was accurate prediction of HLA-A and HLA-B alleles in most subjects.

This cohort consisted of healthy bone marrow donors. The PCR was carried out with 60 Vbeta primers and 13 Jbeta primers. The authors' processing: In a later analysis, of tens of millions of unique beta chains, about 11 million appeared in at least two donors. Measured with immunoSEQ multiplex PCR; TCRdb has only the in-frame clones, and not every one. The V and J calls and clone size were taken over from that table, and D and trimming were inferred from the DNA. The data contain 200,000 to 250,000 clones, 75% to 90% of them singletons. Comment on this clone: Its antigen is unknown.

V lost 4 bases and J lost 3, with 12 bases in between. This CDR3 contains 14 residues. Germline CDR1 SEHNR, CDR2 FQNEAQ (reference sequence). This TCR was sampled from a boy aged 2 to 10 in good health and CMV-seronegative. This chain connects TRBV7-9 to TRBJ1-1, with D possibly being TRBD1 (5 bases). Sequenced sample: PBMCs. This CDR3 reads CASSSRAGDTEAFF. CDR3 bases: TGTGCCAGCAGCTCCAGGGCGGGGGACACTGAAGCTTTCTTT.